The 15 T cell receptor beta chains below were found in one sample sequenced in a study of OX40 agonist ivuxolimab in advanced cancers. Generated by immunoSEQ multiplex PCR, the TCRdb table keeps only in-frame clones and is missing some. The table lists 75,000 to 85,000 clones, 87% of them singletons. The sequenced sample was CD4+ or CD8+ T cells sorted from blood, obtained in a trial of the OX40 agonist ivuxolimab. The source of these receptors is an adult with an advanced solid tumor such as melanoma, head and neck, liver or kidney cancer.

This clone appeared a single time. The V call is TRBV5-1, the J call TRBJ2-5; TRBD2 is a possible D gene (7 bases). V lost 7 bases to trimming and J lost 3 bases, with 19 bases between them. This CDR3 is built from 15 residues. The germline CDR1 and CDR2 sequences are SGHRS and YFSETQ. The CDR3 DNA follows: TGCGCCAGCCAACAAAGGGGGGGGCATGAAGAGACCCAGTACTTC. This gives the protein CASQQRGGHEETQYF.

V and J are TRBV18 and TRBJ2-7; D tentatively fits TRBD1 or TRBD2 (5 bases each). The CDR3 is 14 residues long. Trimming left V 2 bases short and J 0 bases short, with 8 bases between. Germline CDR1 reads KGHSH; CDR2 reads LQKENI. The CDR3 sequence: CASSPGGSSYEQYF. CDR3 DNA sequence: TGTGCCAGCTCACCAGGGGGTAGCTCCTACGAGCAGTACTTC.

The chain employs TRBV7-9 and TRBJ2-3; a possible D gene is TRBD1 (5 bases). Germline CDR1 SEHNR, CDR2 FQNEAQ (reference sequence). This CDR3 comprises 16 residues. V dropped 1 base and J dropped 2 bases, with 13 bases sitting between them. CDR3 coding DNA: TGTGCCAGCAGCTTAGATCGGACATCTTTCACAGATACGCAGTATTTT. Translated, it gives CASSLDRTSFTDTQYF.

In DNA, the CDR3 is TGTGCCAGCAGCCCCGCAGAAGGAAACACCATATATTTT. Protein: CASSPAEGNTIYF. The chain links TRBV7-9 to TRBJ1-3; D not resolved. V was clipped by 5 bases and J by 4 bases, with 9 bases between them. The V gene's germline CDR1 is SEHNR and CDR2 FQNEAQ (reference sequence). The CDR3 has 13 amino acids.

V gene TRBV7-8 combines with J gene TRBJ2-7, with 9 bases matching TRBD2. This CDR3 region has 16 residues. V lost 2 bases to trimming and J lost 4 bases; unmatched junction nucleotides: 9. Germline CDR1 is SGHVS and CDR2 is FQNEAQ. DNA for the CDR3: TGTGCCAGCAGCTTAAATCAAGCGGGAGGTGTATACGAGCAGTACTTC. This gives the protein CASSLNQAGGVYEQYF.

A few counts support this clone. The V and J genes are TRBV19 and TRBJ2-7, with TRBD2 matching 7 bases. This CDR3 contains 11 residues. Germline lookup yields CDR1 LNHDA and CDR2 SQIVND (reference sequence). CDR3 coding DNA: TGTTGGGGGGGAACGGGGTACGAGCAGTACTTC. It codes for CWGGTGYEQYF.

The rearrangement uses TRBV14 and TRBJ2-7; TRBD1 matches at 9 bases. Losses at the gene ends were 4 bases for V and 4 bases for J; bases not matched to a gene: 5. The germline V gene encodes CDR1 SGHDN and CDR2 FVKESK. The CDR3 length is 14 residues. CDR3 in DNA: TGTGCCAGCAGCCTCCGGGACAGGGTTTACGAGCAGTACTTC. Its protein product is CASSLRDRVYEQYF.

Points on this clone: Sequence at one end of the junction differs from germline and may be a read error. The gene calls are TRBV6-1 and TRBJ1-1, with D possibly being TRBD1 (6 bases). CDR3 length: 9 amino acids. CDR1 is MNHNS, CDR2 SASEGT, per germline. The CDR3 loop reads CASNRAGIF. The CDR3 bases are TGTGCCAGCAACAGGGCCGGGATCTTT.

V gene TRBV5-1 combines with J gene TRBJ2-2; the D gene is possibly TRBD1 (5 bases). Germline lookup yields CDR1 SGHRS and CDR2 YFSETQ. With 2 bases removed from V and 0 bases from J, the gap between germline ends came to 8 bases. The CDR3 consists of 15 residues. As DNA, the CDR3 is TGCGCCAGCAGCTTTGACAGCCCGAACACCGGGGAGCTGTTTTTT. Its protein is CASSFDSPNTGELFF.

This chain links TRBV4-1 with TRBJ2-1, with 13 bases matching TRBD2. There are 18 residues in the CDR3. Germline CDR1 MGHRA, CDR2 YSYEKL. V lost 2 bases, J lost 8 bases, and 12 bases stayed unmatched. This CDR3 reads CASSQQLLAGGSGDEQFF. The CDR3 DNA follows: TGCGCCAGCAGCCAACAACTACTAGCGGGAGGGTCGGGTGATGAGCAGTTCTTC.

CDR3 sequence (DNA): TGTGCCAGCAGAATAGACGCAGAGCAGTACTTC. Translation: CASRIDAEQYF. The chain uses TRBV6-5 and TRBJ2-7; no clear D. The CDR3 is made up of 11 amino acids. V was pared by 6 bases and J by 7 bases, with 10 bases between. CDR1 MNHEY and CDR2 SVGAGI come from the germline V gene.

V usage is TRBV6-6 and J usage is TRBJ2-4; 8 bases fit TRBD1. This CDR3 spans 14 amino acids. Per germline, CDR1 MNHNY and CDR2 SVGAGI (reference sequence). J was trimmed by 4 bases and V by 6 bases; bases with no gene match: 5. This chain's CDR3 is CASRRGQGKNIQYF. CDR3 DNA sequence: TGTGCCAGCAGGCGCGGACAGGGAAAAAACATTCAGTACTTC.

The V and J genes are TRBV6-5 and TRBJ2-7; unclear D gene. CDR1 and CDR2 from the germline V gene are MNHEY and SVGAGI. V lost 4 bases and J lost 2, with 9 bases in between. The CDR3 spans 13 residues. CDR3 in DNA: TGTGCCAGCAGTTTGGACGGAACCTACGAGCAGTACTTC. Its translation: CASSLDGTYEQYF.

This clone showed up just once. This chain connects TRBV7-9 to TRBJ1-2; no clear D gene. Between the trimmed V and J ends, which lost 6 bases and 1 base, there was a span of 9 bases. The CDR3 consists of 13 residues. Germline CDR1 is SEHNR and CDR2 is FQNEAQ (reference sequence). CDR3 residues: CASRTTNNYGYTF. The DNA of the CDR3 is TGTGCCAGCAGGACGACAAATAACTATGGCTACACCTTC. The full variable domain, completed using reference TRBV7-9 and TRBJ1-2, is DTGVSQNPRHKITKRGQNVTFRCDPISEHNRLYWYRQTLGQGPEFLTYFQNEAQLEKSRLLSDRFSAERPKGSFSTLEIQRTEQGDSAMYLCASRTTNNYGYTFGSGTRLTVV.

The chain is built from TRBV5-6 and TRBJ1-2, with D possibly TRBD1 on 6 matching bases. Germline CDR1 is SGHDT and CDR2 is YYEEEE. The CDR3 extends over 13 amino acids. With 4 bases removed from V and 8 bases from J, the gap between germline ends came to 15 bases. The CDR3 DNA reads TGTGCCAGCAGCCATGGTGACAGGCTCGGCTACACCTTC. Translation: CASSHGDRLGYTF.